This T cell receptor beta chain was retrieved from a study of blood T cell repertoires in COVID-19. In Seattle, patients joined the study during active infection and were tracked longitudinally. Sequencing was performed with immunoSEQ multiplex PCR; in TCRdb, only in-frame clones are kept and a portion is missing. The sample yields hundreds of thousands of clones, roughly 89% seen once. V lost 4 bases to trimming and J lost 1 base; unmatched junction nucleotides: 5. Germline V gene data show CDR1 as SGHRS and CDR2 as YFSETQ. The CDR3 sequence is 15 residues long. Sequencing used peripheral blood. The clonotype was recovered from a man aged 18 to 30 with COVID-19, enrolled during active disease. The J gene is TRBJ2-3, the V gene TRBV5-1; TRBD2 aligns across 8 bases. The CDR3 coding sequence is TGCGCCAGCAGCCCAAGCGGGGGAGGCACAGATACGCAGTATTTT. It codes for CASSPSGGGTDTQYF.